The TCR beta chain under discussion was sequenced for a study of T cell changes during pregnancy in multiple sclerosis. Using immunoSEQ multiplex PCR, the repertoire was profiled, and TCRdb retains in-frame clones only, with some absent. Here the sample spans around 80,000 clones, 90% to 95% being singletons. CDR1 SGHRS and CDR2 YFSETQ come from the germline V gene. Germline trimming cut 8 bases from V and 6 bases from J; bases unmatched to any gene: 11. The CDR3 is 15 residues long. The clonotype originates from a female donor in good health, enrolled as a control in a pregnancy study. The chain carries TRBV5-1 and TRBJ2-1; 10 positions match TRBD1. This specimen consisted of peripheral blood, obtained in the second trimester of pregnancy. Here the CDR3 reads CASGVWTGGFNEQFF. The CDR3 nucleotides are TGCGCCAGTGGGGTGTGGACAGGGGGTTTCAATGAGCAGTTCTTC.